The rows below give T cell receptor beta chains drawn from one sample of a study of blood T cell repertoires in COVID-19. The protocol was immunoSEQ multiplex PCR, while the TCRdb copy is restricted to in-frame clones and leaves out a portion. The table includes under 300,000 clones, less than 90% detected once. The sample taken for sequencing was peripheral blood. These receptors all stem from a woman aged 40 to 50 who had recovered from COVID-19. Each CDR3 is given with its conserved first and last residue. Fields, in order: V gene, J gene, D gene, clone size, CDR3 DNA, CDR3 protein. A D gene is named only where the DNA matches it firmly. Size is stated for part of the rows, as once, few or many counts, or as a class when the clone is expanded.

V gene: TRBV2; J gene: TRBJ1-2; D gene: .; clone size: .; CDR3 DNA: TGTGCCAGCAGTAAGAGGACAGATCTCTATGGCTACACCTTC; CDR3 protein: CASSKRTDLYGYTF
V gene: TRBV6-6; J gene: TRBJ1-5; D gene: .; clone size: .; CDR3 DNA: TGTGCCAGCAGCCCCGTCACTTACAATCAGCCCCAGCATTTT; CDR3 protein: CASSPVTYNQPQHF
V gene: TRBV4-1; J gene: TRBJ1-6; D gene: .; clone size: .; CDR3 DNA: TGCGCCAGCAAGGTCGAAGGGAGCTCCTATAATTCACCCCTCCACTTT; CDR3 protein: CASKVEGSSYNSPLHF
V gene: TRBV11-2; J gene: TRBJ2-7; D gene: TRBD1; clone size: .; CDR3 DNA: TGTGCCAGTTCCGGGACAGGGATCTACGAGCAGTACTTC; CDR3 protein: CASSGTGIYEQYF
V gene: TRBV3-1/TRBV3-2; J gene: TRBJ2-2; D gene: .; clone size: .; CDR3 DNA: TGTGCCAGCAGCCCCAGGGGGGCGGGCACCGGGGAGCTGTTTTTT; CDR3 protein: CASSPRGAGTGELFF
V gene: TRBV4-1; J gene: TRBJ1-6; D gene: .; clone size: few; CDR3 DNA: TGCGCCAGCAGCCAAGATTTAGGGGCGCGGAATTCACCCCTCCACTTT; CDR3 protein: CASSQDLGARNSPLHF
V gene: TRBV2; J gene: TRBJ2-7; D gene: TRBD2; clone size: .; CDR3 DNA: TGTGCCAGCAGATACCGGGGGGACGCCGGGGAAGAGCAGTACTTC; CDR3 protein: CASRYRGDAGEEQYF
V gene: TRBV19; J gene: TRBJ2-2; D gene: .; clone size: .; CDR3 DNA: TGTGCCAGTACCCCTACCCGGGGCACCGGGGAGCTGTTTTTT; CDR3 protein: CASTPTRGTGELFF
V gene: TRBV7-7; J gene: TRBJ2-1; D gene: .; clone size: .; CDR3 DNA: TGTGCCAGCAGCTTAGGGACTGAGTCGGAGCAGTTCTTC; CDR3 protein: CASSLGTESEQFF
V gene: TRBV5-6; J gene: TRBJ1-5; D gene: TRBD1; clone size: few; CDR3 DNA: TGTGCCAGCAGCGGGGGAGGACAGGGTCTCCATCAGCCCCAGCATTTT; CDR3 protein: CASSGGGQGLHQPQHF
V gene: TRBV6-5; J gene: TRBJ2-3; D gene: TRBD2; clone size: .; CDR3 DNA: TGTGCCAGCAGGCTACTAGCGGGGGGCACAGATACGCAGTATTTT; CDR3 protein: CASRLLAGGTDTQYF
V gene: TRBV4-1; J gene: TRBJ1-5; D gene: .; clone size: few; CDR3 DNA: TGCGCCAGCAGCCAAGCGATAGCCGGAGAACCCCAACATTTT; CDR3 protein: CASSQAIAGEPQHF
V gene: TRBV3-1/TRBV3-2; J gene: TRBJ2-7; D gene: TRBD2; clone size: .; CDR3 DNA: TGTGCCAGCAGCCAAGATTACGGAGCGGGGGGGCCGGACGAGCAGTACTTC; CDR3 protein: CASSQDYGAGGPDEQYF
V gene: TRBV19; J gene: TRBJ2-2; D gene: .; clone size: .; CDR3 DNA: TGTGCCAGTAGTCCCCGGGACACAAACACCGGGGAGCTGTTTTTT; CDR3 protein: CASSPRDTNTGELFF
V gene: TRBV29-1; J gene: TRBJ1-6; D gene: .; clone size: .; CDR3 DNA: TGCAGCGTTTCAGGGGAAAGACCCAATTCACCCCTCCACTTT; CDR3 protein: CSVSGERPNSPLHF
V gene: TRBV27; J gene: TRBJ1-1; D gene: .; clone size: .; CDR3 DNA: TGTGCCAGCAGTTTTGAGGGAGCGGTTTGGGCTTTCTTT; CDR3 protein: CASSFEGAVWAFF
V gene: TRBV28; J gene: TRBJ2-2; D gene: .; clone size: .; CDR3 DNA: TGTGCCAGCAGTCTCCACGGACTGACCGGGGAGCTGTTTTTT; CDR3 protein: CASSLHGLTGELFF
V gene: TRBV5-1; J gene: TRBJ2-5; D gene: TRBD1; clone size: .; CDR3 DNA: TGCGCCAGCAGCACCATACAGGGGGGTATAGAGACCCAGTACTTC; CDR3 protein: CASSTIQGGIETQYF
V gene: TRBV18; J gene: TRBJ2-5; D gene: .; clone size: .; CDR3 DNA: TGTGCCAGCTCAGGTGGCAGACAAGAGACCCAGTACTTC; CDR3 protein: CASSGGRQETQYF
V gene: TRBV20-1; J gene: TRBJ1-5; D gene: TRBD1; clone size: once; CDR3 DNA: TGCAGTGCTAGTAGGACAGGGGGACTCAATCAGCCCCAGCATTTT; CDR3 protein: CSASRTGGLNQPQHF
V gene: TRBV7-2; J gene: TRBJ1-2; D gene: .; clone size: .; CDR3 DNA: TGTGCCAGCAGCTTTTTCTTGGGAGGGGCACAAGGCTACACCTTC; CDR3 protein: CASSFFLGGAQGYTF
V gene: TRBV3-1/TRBV3-2; J gene: TRBJ1-3; D gene: .; clone size: .; CDR3 DNA: TGTGCCAGCAGCCCGGTAGTCTCCGGTGGAAACACCATATATTTT; CDR3 protein: CASSPVVSGGNTIYF
V gene: TRBV6-5; J gene: TRBJ2-1; D gene: .; clone size: .; CDR3 DNA: TGTGCCAGCAGACCCGACTTGATTGTGTCTGAGCAGTTCTTC; CDR3 protein: CASRPDLIVSEQFF
V gene: TRBV2; J gene: TRBJ1-6; D gene: .; clone size: .; CDR3 DNA: TGTGCCAGCGCGGGGCAACAAAATTCACCCCTCCACTTT; CDR3 protein: CASAGQQNSPLHF
V gene: TRBV6-4; J gene: TRBJ2-1; D gene: TRBD2; clone size: few; CDR3 DNA: TGTGCCAGCAGTGGGACTAGCGGGGGCAATGAGCAGTTCTTC; CDR3 protein: CASSGTSGGNEQFF
V gene: TRBV28; J gene: TRBJ1-2; D gene: .; clone size: .; CDR3 DNA: TGTGCCAGCAGTTCCGAAGGGGGATTACGCTATGGCTACACCTTC; CDR3 protein: CASSSEGGLRYGYTF
V gene: TRBV5-1; J gene: TRBJ1-5; D gene: .; clone size: .; CDR3 DNA: TGCGCCAGCAGCTTGGGGGAGGGGGGTAGGCCCCAGCATTTT; CDR3 protein: CASSLGEGGRPQHF
V gene: TRBV19; J gene: TRBJ1-5; D gene: TRBD1; clone size: .; CDR3 DNA: TGTGCCAGTAGTTTCGACAGGGAGAATCAGCCCCAGCATTTT; CDR3 protein: CASSFDRENQPQHF
V gene: TRBV5-1; J gene: TRBJ1-1; D gene: .; clone size: .; CDR3 DNA: TGCGCCAGCAGCTTGTCCACACAAAACACTGAAGCTTTCTTT; CDR3 protein: CASSLSTQNTEAFF
V gene: TRBV6-5; J gene: TRBJ2-1; D gene: TRBD2; clone size: .; CDR3 DNA: TGTGCCAGCAGTTACCTCCACGGGGGGAATGAGCAGTTCTTC; CDR3 protein: CASSYLHGGNEQFF